The 15 T cell receptor beta chains presented below share a single source sample, sequenced in a study of T cell responses to AZD1222 COVID-19 vaccine. Sequencing was performed with immunoSEQ multiplex PCR; in TCRdb, only in-frame clones are kept and a portion is missing. The data show fewer than 150,000 clones, 88% seen once. This specimen consisted of peripheral blood, obtained 28 days after the second AZD1222 dose. These receptor sequences come from an adult who received the AZD1222 COVID-19 vaccine.

The chain is built from TRBV28 and TRBJ2-2, with D unresolved. Germline V gene sequence: CDR1 MDHEN, CDR2 SYDVKM. The germline V and J ends were trimmed by 2 bases and 7 bases, with 5 bases remaining between them. The CDR3 has 12 residues. This CDR3 reads CASSLQHGELFF. CDR3 nucleotides: TGTGCCAGCAGTTTACAGCACGGGGAGCTGTTTTTT.

J is TRBJ2-5 and V is TRBV4-2; 9 bases are a match to TRBD2. This CDR3 comprises 15 residues. The V segment lost 0 bases and the J segment 4 bases; nucleotides outside the gene matches: 3. Germline CDR1 is LGHNA and CDR2 is YNFKEQ. The CDR3 nucleotides are TGTGCCAGCAGCCAAGATTTAGCGGGAGCAGAGACCCAGTACTTC. Translation gives CASSQDLAGAETQYF.

The rearrangement uses TRBV2 and TRBJ1-2, with TRBD1 matching 7 bases. Germline values: CDR1 SNHLY, CDR2 FYNNEI. The length of the CDR3 is 14 residues. V was clipped by 1 base and J by 8 bases; unmatched bases: 7. The CDR3 nucleotides are TGTGCCAGCAGTGAAGAGACAGGGATAGGGGGCTACACCTTC. It codes for CASSEETGIGGYTF.

The genes are TRBV28 and TRBJ1-3, with a tentative D call TRBD1 (5 bases). The CDR3 sequence is 15 residues long. V was pared by 8 bases and J by 0 bases, with 14 bases between. Germline V lookup: CDR1 MDHEN, CDR2 SYDVKM. CDR3 sequence reads: CASGDGSLSGNTIYF. Here the CDR3 DNA reads TGTGCCAGCGGGGACGGAAGCCTCTCTGGAAACACCATATATTTT.

The chain has TRBV5-1 and TRBJ2-1; 8 bases map to TRBD2. CDR1 is SGHRS and CDR2 is YFSETQ in the germline V gene. The CDR3 runs to 17 residues. The trim removed 1 base at V and 7 bases at J, leaving 13 bases unmatched. The CDR3 protein is CASSLRPGVLAGNEQFF. In DNA form, the CDR3 reads TGCGCCAGCAGCTTGAGGCCGGGGGTGTTAGCGGGAAATGAGCAGTTCTTC.

The count of this clone is one. V gene TRBV5-1 combines with J gene TRBJ2-7; 8 bases agree with TRBD1. Trimming removed 1 base from V and 6 bases from J; junction bases left unmatched: 9. CDR1 and CDR2 (germline): SGHRS, YFSETQ. CDR3 length equals 15 residues. The CDR3 nucleotides are TGCGCCAGCAGCTTGATTGGGCAGGGGGCGACCGAGCAGTACTTC. Protein product: CASSLIGQGATEQYF.

The chain couples TRBV3-1 (or the pseudogene TRBV3-2) to TRBJ1-6, with D possibly TRBD1 on 6 matching bases. This CDR3 has 16 amino acids. From germline, CDR1 is LGHDT and CDR2 YNNKEL (reference sequence). V was trimmed by 4 bases and J by 10 bases, leaving 20 bases between them. In DNA, the CDR3 is TGTGCCAGCAGCCGAAATCAGGGGAAGTTGAGCTCACCCCTCCACTTT. Translation gives CASSRNQGKLSSPLHF.

The V gene is TRBV7-2, the J gene TRBJ1-5, with 7 nucleotides matching TRBD1. This CDR3 spans 13 amino acids. Germline-derived CDR1 and CDR2 are SGHTA and FQGNSA. Trimming removed 5 bases from V and 12 bases from J; junction bases left unmatched: 10. The CDR3 is CASSNKRTGGQHF. For the CDR3, the DNA is TGTGCCAGCAGCAATAAAAGGACAGGTGGCCAGCATTTT.

The chain couples TRBV4-1 to TRBJ2-3, with a possible D match to TRBD2 (6 bases). The germline V and J ends were trimmed by 1 base and 4 bases, with 18 bases remaining between them. Germline values: CDR1 MGHRA, CDR2 YSYEKL. There are 17 residues in the CDR3. Here the CDR3 reads CASSQGGLGSPADTQYF. In DNA form, the CDR3 reads TGCGCCAGCAGCCAAGGGGGACTCGGTAGCCCCGCAGATACGCAGTATTTT.

The V call is TRBV18, the J call TRBJ2-1; 10 nucleotides match TRBD2. This CDR3 region has 19 residues. Trimming at V came to 4 bases and at J to 9 bases, leaving 21 bases not matched to a gene. CDR1 KGHSH and CDR2 LQKENI come from the germline V gene. As DNA, the CDR3 is TGTGCCAGCTCACTTACGCCCGAGGAGCGGGAGGGCCCTCCCCTTGAGCAGTTCTTC. Translation: CASSLTPEEREGPPLEQFF.

The V call is TRBV5-1, the J call TRBJ1-2; D perhaps matches TRBD1 (5 bases). There are 13 residues in the CDR3. The germline gives CDR1 SGHRS, CDR2 YFSETQ. V was pared by 0 bases and J by 4 bases, with 7 bases between. CDR3: CASSLEGTYGYTF. CDR3 bases: TGCGCCAGCAGCTTGGAGGGGACCTATGGCTACACCTTC.

This CDR3 is CASSPRGGFRGETQYF. As DNA, the CDR3 is TGTGCCAGCAGCCCTAGGGGGGGTTTCAGGGGTGAGACCCAGTACTTC. This sequence joins TRBV7-3 and TRBJ2-5; weak D call: TRBD2 (7 bases). Trimming cost V 5 bases and J 5 bases, with 21 bases left between them. Germline-derived CDR1 and CDR2 are SGHTA and FQGTGA. The CDR3 contains 16 residues.

The gene calls are TRBV3-1 (or the pseudogene TRBV3-2) and TRBJ1-1, with unresolved D. The CDR3 sequence is 15 residues long. With 1 base removed from V and 1 base from J, the gap between germline ends came to 10 bases. From germline, CDR1 is LGHDT and CDR2 YNNKEL (reference sequence). CDR3 nucleotides: TGTGCCAGCAGCCAAGCAGTGTCAGCGAACACTGAAGCTTTCTTT. As protein: CASSQAVSANTEAFF.

The V call is TRBV19, the J call TRBJ2-2; TRBD1 matches 9 bases. The length of the CDR3 is 16 residues. The V gene's germline CDR1 is LNHDA and CDR2 SQIVND (reference sequence). Trimming took 5 bases from V and 6 from J; bases not matched to a gene: 10. For the CDR3, the DNA is TGTGCCAGTAGTTTCGGGGGACAGGGTGTCTCCGGGGAGCTGTTTTTT. Residues: CASSFGGQGVSGELFF. The entire variable domain, with the rest obtained from reference TRBV19 and TRBJ2-2, is as follows: DGGITQSPKYLFRKEGQNVTLSCEQNLNHDAMYWYRQDPGQGLRLIYYSQIVNDFQKGDIAEGYSVSREKKESFPLTVTSAQKNPTAFYLCASSFGGQGVSGELFFGEGSRLTVL.

This chain joins TRBV7-9 and TRBJ1-1; D is undetermined. Trimming took 1 base from V and 0 from J, leaving 6 bases between them. CDR1 is SEHNR and CDR2 is FQNEAQ in the germline V gene (reference sequence). The CDR3 runs to 14 residues. Here the CDR3 DNA reads TGTGCCAGCAGCTTAGGTCAGATGAACACTGAAGCTTTCTTT. This codes for CASSLGQMNTEAFF.